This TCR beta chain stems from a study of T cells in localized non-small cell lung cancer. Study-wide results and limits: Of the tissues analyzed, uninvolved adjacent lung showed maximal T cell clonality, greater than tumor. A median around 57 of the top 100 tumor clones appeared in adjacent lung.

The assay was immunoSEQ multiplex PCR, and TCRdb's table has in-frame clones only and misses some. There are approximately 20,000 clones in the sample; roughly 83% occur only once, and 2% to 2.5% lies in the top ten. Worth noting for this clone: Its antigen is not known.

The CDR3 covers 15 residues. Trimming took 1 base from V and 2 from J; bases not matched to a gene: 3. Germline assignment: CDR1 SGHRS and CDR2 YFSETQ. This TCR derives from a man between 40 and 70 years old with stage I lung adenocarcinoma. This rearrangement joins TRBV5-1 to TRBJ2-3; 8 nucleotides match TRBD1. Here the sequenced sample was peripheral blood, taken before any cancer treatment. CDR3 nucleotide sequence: TGCGCCAGCAGCTTGCGCCAGGGGGCCACAGATACGCAGTATTTT. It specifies CASSLRQGATDTQYF.